Described below is a single T cell receptor beta chain sequence and its context. This entry is derived from a study of blood T cell repertoires in COVID-19. The wider study: There were acute and convalescent COVID-19 samples, and they came from the United States, Italy and Spain. In each case, the material was cDNA or gDNA derived from T cells, B-cell-depleted T cells, or PBMCs.

As handled by the study authors: Nucleated cell counts were estimated from reference gene primer amplification. The data were produced by immunoSEQ multiplex PCR, yet TCRdb's version contains in-frame clones alone and is incomplete. Clone size and the V and J calls come from that table; the DNA yielded D and trimming. The table includes approximately 250,000 clones, roughly 90% detected once. V trimming: 2 bases; J trimming: 4 bases; junction bases outside the gene matches: 4. The V gene's germline CDR1 is MNHEY and CDR2 SVGEGT. CDR3 length: 15 residues. Self-reported history from a screening survey and questionnaire set each donor's cohort.

The V and J genes are TRBV6-2 or TRBV6-3 and TRBJ1-5; TRBD1 matches 8 bases. This receptor was taken from a middle-aged man who had been exposed to COVID-19. The material sequenced was PBMCs or T cells enriched from blood (not recorded which). The chain's CDR3 is CASSYPRQGNQPQHF. CDR3 DNA: TGTGCCAGCAGTTACCCCCGACAGGGGAATCAGCCCCAGCATTTT.